The present entry profiles one TCR beta chain with its context. The assay was immunoSEQ multiplex PCR, and TCRdb's table has in-frame clones only and misses some. Among tens of thousands of clones listed, about 83% were seen once. This entry is derived from a study of control samples from healthy donors and cancer patients. CDR3 length: 13 amino acids. Germline assignment: CDR1 MNHEY and CDR2 SVGAGI. The ends were cut back, 4 bases at V and 14 bases at J, with 18 bases in the middle. The source material was PBMCs. The chain has TRBV6-5 and TRBJ2-1; D remains ambiguous. This TCR came from a woman in her 40s with lung cancer. In DNA, the CDR3 is TGTGCCAGCAGTTCCAACTTAGGAGTTAACGAGTTCTTC. It encodes CASSSNLGVNEFF.